This TCR beta chain was obtained from a study of beta chain features in type 1 diabetes. The authors reverse transcribed all of the isolated RNA, so sequencing captured expressed TCRB transcripts. Produced via immunoSEQ multiplex PCR; TCRdb's table is partial and in-frame only. This table has roughly 130,000 clones, about 17% appearing once. V dropped 4 bases and J dropped 0 bases, with 10 bases sitting between them. From germline, CDR1 is MNHEY and CDR2 SVGAGI. CDR3 length equals 15 residues. Whole-study findings and limits: Among all four CD4+ subsets, Type 1 diabetes patients had TCRB CDR3s that were moderately but significantly shorter. Within patients, naive, central memory and Treg TCRB repertoires seemed more similar than within healthy donors. It was possible that PCR favored shorter templates, equally so in patients and controls.

This clone was picked up a small number of times. Its antigen remains unknown. The sample taken for sequencing was central memory CD4+ T cells from blood. The clonotype was recovered from a man aged 25-45 years with type 1 diabetes. The chain employs TRBV6-5 and TRBJ2-4; weak D call: TRBD2 (5 bases). In nucleotides, the CDR3 is TGTGCCAGCAGTTCACCCGGACTAGCCAAAAACATTCAGTACTTC. This encodes CASSSPGLAKNIQYF.